These 20 T cell receptor beta chains were all obtained from the same sample, sequenced in a study of T cells after yellow fever vaccination. A single record per CDR3 protein comes from TCRdb applying MiXCR to the 5' RACE reads. Of some 670,000 distinct CDR3 sequences in the sample, roughly an eighth were seen once. The specimen was PBMCs, collected on the day of the yellow fever booster vaccination. The receptor source for this set is a man aged 25 to 40 who received the YFV17D yellow fever vaccine.

V gene TRBV20-1 combines with J gene TRBJ2-2; 9 positions agree with TRBD2. The CDR3 loop spans 15 amino acids. The V gene's germline CDR1 is DFQATT and CDR2 SNEGSKA (reference sequence). V trimming: 1 base; J trimming: 4 bases; junction bases outside the gene matches: 4. CDR3 sequence reads: CSARGGGRGTGELFF. The DNA of the CDR3 is TGCAGTGCTAGAGGGGGCGGGAGGGGCACCGGGGAGCTGTTTTTT.

CDR3 in amino acids: CASRPTANSGANVLTF. CDR3 coding DNA: TGTGCCAGCAGACCGACAGCGAACTCTGGGGCCAACGTCCTGACTTTC. This rearrangement joins TRBV4-2 to TRBJ2-6, with D possibly matching TRBD1 (5 bases). With 6 bases removed from V and 0 bases from J, the gap between germline ends came to 12 bases. Germline V CDR1 and CDR2: LGHNA, YNFKEQ. The CDR3 has 16 amino acids.

This clonotype has ten or more counts. V and J are TRBV5-1 and TRBJ2-5, with D unclear. The CDR3 totals 12 residues. Germline CDR1 reads SGHRS; CDR2 reads YFSETQ. V was cut by 1 base and J by 3 bases, with 4 bases left in between. In DNA, the CDR3 is TGCGCCAGCAGCTTGATTGAAGAGACCCAGTACTTC. It codes for CASSLIEETQYF.

The chain carries TRBV2 and TRBJ2-5; possibly TRBD1 for D (5 bases). CDR1 and CDR2 from the germline V gene are SNHLY and FYNNEI. The CDR3 runs to 14 residues. V was shortened by 6 bases and J by 3 bases, with 14 bases between the two germline ends. CDR3: CASRPTTGEETQYF. In nucleotides, the CDR3 is TGTGCCAGCAGACCCACCACAGGTGAAGAGACCCAGTACTTC.

This clonotype was seen a handful of times. The gene calls are TRBV7-2 and TRBJ2-7, with D hard to call. The CDR3 is made up of 14 amino acids. Per the germline V gene, CDR1 is SGHTA and CDR2 is FQGNSA. V lost 8 bases, J lost 6 bases, and 20 bases lay in between. The CDR3 bases are TGTGCCAGCGCCCCCCTGAGTCGGTTAGGCGAGCAGTACTTC. The encoded protein is CASAPLSRLGEQYF.

This chain links TRBV29-1 with TRBJ2-7, with D unclear. The CDR3 extends over 17 amino acids. The V end lost 3 bases, the J end lost 2 bases, and 23 bases lay between the germline ends. Germline V gene sequence: CDR1 SQVTM, CDR2 ANQGSEA. Here the CDR3 reads CSVDFYLINAPPYEQYF. Written as DNA, the CDR3 is TGCAGCGTTGACTTTTACCTGATAAACGCCCCCCCCTACGAGCAGTACTTC.

This clonotype was observed a few times. V is TRBV7-8 and J is TRBJ2-3, with TRBD1 matching over 7 bases. With 4 bases clipped from V and 1 base from J, the junction kept 5 bases outside the gene matches. CDR3 length equals 15 residues. The germline V gene encodes CDR1 SGHVS and CDR2 FQNEAQ. CDR3 sequence (DNA): TGTGCCAGCAGCTCGGACAGGATGGGCACAGATACGCAGTATTTT. As protein: CASSSDRMGTDTQYF.

The chain employs TRBV20-1 and TRBJ2-1; 9 bases line up with TRBD2. Losses at the gene ends were 0 bases for V and 4 bases for J; bases not matched to a gene: 13. CDR1 and CDR2 (germline): DFQATT, SNEGSKA (reference sequence). The CDR3 runs to 18 residues. The CDR3 nucleotides are TGCAGTGCTAGAGATCATGTGGCGGCGGGAGGGTGGTACAATGAGCAGTTCTTC. This translates into CSARDHVAAGGWYNEQFF.

The rearrangement links TRBV27 to TRBJ2-5, with 11 nucleotides matching TRBD2. The CDR3 extends over 17 amino acids. V trimming: 7 bases; J trimming: 1 base; junction bases outside the gene matches: 11. Germline V gene data show CDR1 as MNHEY and CDR2 as SMNVEV (reference sequence). CDR3 DNA: TGTGCCAGCACTCCTTCCTTGGGACTAGCGGTCCAAGAGACCCAGTACTTC. Residues: CASTPSLGLAVQETQYF.

The rearrangement links TRBV5-4 to TRBJ2-1; 11 bases map to TRBD2. The CDR3 is 19 residues long. The J segment lost 5 bases and the V segment lost 4 bases, leaving 17 bases of the junction unmatched. Germline V CDR1 and CDR2: SGHNT, YYREEE (reference sequence). CDR3 amino acids: CASSLRPDGSGRGDNEQFF. CDR3 nucleotide sequence: TGTGCCAGCAGCCTTCGGCCAGACGGTAGCGGGAGGGGTGACAATGAGCAGTTCTTC.

The chain has TRBV24-1 and TRBJ1-1, with 9 positions matching TRBD1. The length of the CDR3 is 16 residues. Germline CDR1 is KGHDR and CDR2 is SFDVKD. V lost 3 bases to trimming and J lost 9 bases; unmatched junction nucleotides: 13. The CDR3 DNA sequence: TGTGCCACCAGTGATCATACCTCTTCGACAGGGGGAAAAGCTTTCTTT. Translated: CATSDHTSSTGGKAFF.

In its sample, this clonotype was seen a few times. The rearrangement uses TRBV19 and TRBJ2-3; 10 nucleotides line up with TRBD1. V gave up 3 bases and J gave up 2 bases; unmatched junction bases: 2. The CDR3 contains 15 residues. In germline, CDR1 is LNHDA, CDR2 SQIVND (reference sequence). CDR3 coding DNA: TGTGCCAGTAGTATGGGGACAGGGGTCACAGATACGCAGTATTTT. It encodes CASSMGTGVTDTQYF. The full variable domain, in which reference TRBV19 and TRBJ2-3 provide the parts outside the CDR3, is DGGITQSPKYLFRKEGQNVTLSCEQNLNHDAMYWYRQDPGQGLRLIYYSQIVNDFQKGDIAEGYSVSREKKESFPLTVTSAQKNPTAFYLCASSMGTGVTDTQYFGPGTRLTVL.

Many counts were recorded for this clonotype. This chain connects TRBV27 to TRBJ2-3; perhaps TRBD2 as D (6 bases). CDR1 and CDR2 (germline): MNHEY, SMNVEV (reference sequence). The CDR3 runs 14 residues. Between the trimmed V and J ends, which lost 5 bases and 5 bases, there was a span of 14 bases. CDR3 DNA: TGTGCCAGCAGTAGGGGACTTGCGCTAGATACGCAGTATTTT. It translates to CASSRGLALDTQYF.

The rearrangement links TRBV2 to TRBJ1-1, with 10 bases identical to TRBD1. Unmatched junction bases numbered 13, after V lost 6 bases and J lost 6 bases. The CDR3 is 16 amino acids. CDR1 SNHLY and CDR2 FYNNEI come from the germline V gene. CDR3 sequence (DNA): TGTGCCAGCAGCCCAAGGACAGGGGGAAGTTTTCCTGAAGCTTTCTTT. Its protein is CASSPRTGGSFPEAFF.

The chain uses TRBV4-3 and TRBJ2-2; D gene ambiguous. Germline CDR1 LGHNA, CDR2 YSLEER. This CDR3 is built from 15 residues. V dropped 1 base and J dropped 3 bases, with 9 bases sitting between them. CDR3 region: CASSQVWSDTGELFF. In nucleotides, the CDR3 is TGCGCCAGCAGCCAAGTGTGGTCTGACACCGGGGAGCTGTTTTTT.

In its sample, this clonotype was seen a few times. The chain uses TRBV5-4 and TRBJ2-3; tentatively, D is TRBD1 (6 bases). Germline lookup yields CDR1 SGHNT and CDR2 YYREEE (reference sequence). CDR3 length: 16 amino acids. V lost 2 bases to trimming and J lost 5 bases, with 18 bases between them. The CDR3 nucleotides are TGTGCCAGCAGCTTAAGGGGGACATCTCAAAAAGATACGCAGTATTTT. This sequence encodes CASSLRGTSQKDTQYF.

This clonotype was found a few times. This rearrangement joins TRBV7-2 to TRBJ1-5; 9 bases fit TRBD1. Germline CDR1 SGHTA, CDR2 FQGNSA. The CDR3 sequence is 16 residues long. V lost 2 bases, J lost 4 bases, and 6 bases stayed unmatched. The CDR3 bases are TGTGCCAGCAGCTTATTCGGGACAGGGACGAATCAGCCCCAGCATTTT. Its protein is CASSLFGTGTNQPQHF.

This sequence joins TRBV9 and TRBJ2-1; the D gene is possibly TRBD2 (6 bases). V lost 0 bases to trimming and J lost 7 bases, with 23 bases between them. Germline lookup yields CDR1 SGDLS and CDR2 YYNGEE. This CDR3 spans 18 amino acids. CDR3 DNA: TGTGCCAGCAGCGTAGGTTTGGGTGAGGGAGGTAGTAAAAATGAGCAGTTCTTC. The encoded protein is CASSVGLGEGGSKNEQFF.

This clonotype was seen more than once but under ten times. The chain is built from TRBV7-2 and TRBJ2-7; TRBD2 aligns across 9 bases. With 5 bases clipped from V and 1 base from J, the junction kept 9 bases outside the gene matches. The CDR3 runs to 16 residues. Germline lookup yields CDR1 SGHTA and CDR2 FQGNSA. The CDR3 DNA reads TGTGCCAGCAGCCCGAGGACTAGCGCGAGGTCCTACGAGCAGTACTTC. Protein product: CASSPRTSARSYEQYF. The whole variable domain, remainder taken from reference TRBV7-2 and TRBJ2-7, is GAGVSQSPSNKVTEKGKDVELRCDPISGHTALYWYRQSLGQGLEFLIYFQGNSAPDKSGLPSDRFSAERTGGSVSTLTIQRTQQEDSAVYLCASSPRTSARSYEQYFGPGTRLTVT.

J is TRBJ2-1 and V is TRBV29-1, with 11 bases fitting TRBD1. V gave up 7 bases and J gave up 6 bases; unmatched junction bases: 5. The CDR3 contains 13 residues. CDR1 and CDR2 from the germline V gene are SQVTM and ANQGSEA. CDR3 sequence: CSAGQGDINEQFF. The CDR3 nucleotides read TGCAGCGCGGGACAGGGGGATATCAATGAGCAGTTCTTC.